This T cell receptor beta chain was observed in a study of molecular identifiers for immune sequencing clone quantification. TCRdb analysed the PCR reads with MiXCR anew, one entry per CDR3 protein. The repertoire holds 35,000 or so distinct CDR3 sequences, around 18% seen once, with about 6.7% in the top ten. Trimming took 6 bases from V and 2 from J; bases not matched to a gene: 6. The CDR3 has 16 amino acids. Germline V gene data show CDR1 as MDHEN and CDR2 as SYDVKM. The sequence came from a human donor in good health. Some libraries in this study had Jurkat cell RNA spiked in. The chain links TRBV28 to TRBJ2-4, with 11 nucleotides matching TRBD2. The material sequenced was naive CD8+ T cells from blood, with Jurkat cell RNA spiked in. Subset given: FACS-sorted CD8+CD4-CCR7+CD45RA+ naive T cells. CDR3 bases: TGTGCCAGCAGACAGACTAGCGGGAAGCCCAAAAACATTCAGTACTTC. It codes for CASRQTSGKPKNIQYF.